Shown below are 15 T cell receptor beta chains from a single sample sequenced in a study of T-cell reconstitution after alpha-beta-depleted transplantation in children. Researchers prepared the TCRbeta library using unique molecular identifiers, the study reports. A single record per CDR3 protein comes from TCRdb applying MiXCR to the PCR reads. There are under 850,000 distinct CDR3 sequences in the sample; about an eighth occur only once, and 0.75% to 0.85% lies in the top ten. The material sequenced was PBMCs, taken before TCRalphabeta/CD19-depleted stem cell transplant. Every receptor here comes from a girl aged 2 to 10 with congenital amegakaryocytic thrombocytopenia, due to receive a stem cell transplant.

V and J are TRBV20-1 and TRBJ2-1; 16 nucleotides align to TRBD2. In germline, CDR1 is DFQATT, CDR2 SNEGSKA (reference sequence). There are 18 residues in the CDR3. V lost 2 bases to trimming and J lost 9 bases; unmatched junction nucleotides: 13. CDR3: CSARMVGLAGGPLGEQFF. As DNA, the CDR3 is TGCAGTGCTAGAATGGTGGGACTAGCGGGAGGGCCTCTAGGTGAGCAGTTCTTC.

With regard to this clonotype: A clone one base away is much larger, so this may be a read error. The chain combines TRBV11-2 with TRBJ2-5, with D possibly matching TRBD1 (5 bases). Germline CDR1 and CDR2: SGHAT and FQNNGV. CDR3 size: 16 residues. DNA for the CDR3: TGTGCCAGCAGCTTACTCCAGGGAATGGTAGGAGAGACCCAGTCCTTC. It yields the protein CASSLLQGMVGETQSF.

The chain combines TRBV18 with TRBJ2-3, with 7 nucleotides matching TRBD2. Trimming took 6 bases from V and 0 from J; bases not matched to a gene: 6. The CDR3 length is 15 residues. The germline V gene encodes CDR1 KGHSH and CDR2 LQKENI. CDR3 coding DNA: TGTGCCAGCTCGCAACTAGCGCAAAGCACAGATACGCAGTATTTT. The encoded protein is CASSQLAQSTDTQYF.

The gene calls are TRBV27 and TRBJ2-7; D is possibly TRBD2 (7 bases). Germline V CDR1 and CDR2: MNHEY, SMNVEV (reference sequence). V lost 3 bases to trimming and J lost 6 bases, with 15 bases between them. The CDR3 is 14 residues long. The CDR3, as DNA: TGTGCCAGCAGTTTGGGTTTGGGGGGGCCCGAGCAGTACTTC. As protein: CASSLGLGGPEQYF.

This clonotype has more than one count but fewer than ten. This chain connects TRBV11-1 to TRBJ2-7; D may match TRBD1 or TRBD2 (5 bases each). V lost 2 bases and J 2 bases, leaving 13 bases between the germline ends. CDR1 is SGHAT and CDR2 is FQDESV in the germline V gene (reference sequence). The CDR3 sequence is 15 residues long. In DNA form, the CDR3 reads TGTGCCAGCAGCTTATGGGGACCTACAACCTACGAGCAGTACTTC. It encodes CASSLWGPTTYEQYF.

This clonotype was counted at least ten times. The V call is TRBV20-1, the J call TRBJ2-7; D remains ambiguous. The CDR3 runs to 13 residues. The V gene lost 4 bases and the J gene lost 0 bases, with 10 bases spanning the gap. Germline CDR1 DFQATT, CDR2 SNEGSKA (reference sequence). The DNA for the CDR3 is TGCAGTGCTACTGACACTTCCTCCTACGAGCAGTACTTC. Its protein is CSATDTSSYEQYF.

The rearrangement uses TRBV11-2 and TRBJ2-3; D is undetermined. Germline lookup yields CDR1 SGHAT and CDR2 FQNNGV. V was pared by 4 bases and J by 5 bases, with 10 bases between. The CDR3 runs to 13 residues. CDR3 bases: TGTGCCAGCAGCTCAAACGCTGGAGATACGCAGTATTTT. Translation: CASSSNAGDTQYF.

This clonotype was counted many times. The chain joins TRBV20-1 to TRBJ2-7; D remains unclear. This CDR3 contains 13 residues. Germline-derived CDR1 and CDR2 are DFQATT and SNEGSKA (reference sequence). The CDR3 bases are TGCAGCGTCCGAGCGACCCGCTCCTACGAGCAGTACTTC. This encodes CSVRATRSYEQYF.

This clonotype was observed a few times. The chain joins TRBV20-1 to TRBJ1-1, with a tentative D call TRBD1 (6 bases). The CDR3 runs to 14 residues. V shed 4 bases and J shed 0 bases, with 12 bases lying between them. Germline V gene lookup returns CDR1 DFQATT and CDR2 SNEGSKA (reference sequence). The chain's CDR3 is CSAIRGALNTEAFF. CDR3 nucleotide sequence: TGCAGTGCTATTCGGGGGGCTTTGAACACTGAAGCTTTCTTT.

Written as DNA, the CDR3 is TGCAGTGCTAGCGGCGCTCTAGGGCGAGGTTACGAGCAGTACTTC. Its protein is CSASGALGRGYEQYF. This rearrangement joins TRBV20-1 to TRBJ2-7; D is unclear. The CDR3 length is 15 residues. CDR1 is DFQATT, CDR2 SNEGSKA, per germline (reference sequence). The germline V and J ends were trimmed by 3 bases and 4 bases, with 19 bases remaining between them.

The V call is TRBV4-1, the J call TRBJ2-3; D may be TRBD1 or TRBD2 (5 bases each). Germline CDR1 is MGHRA and CDR2 is YSYEKL. V was clipped by 10 bases and J by 4 bases, with 18 bases between them. This CDR3 is 14 amino acids long. The CDR3 region is CATNRGSFADTQYF. The CDR3 coding sequence is TGCGCCACCAATCGGGGCAGTTTTGCAGATACGCAGTATTTT.

This clonotype was observed at least ten times. The chain couples TRBV5-1 to TRBJ2-3, with no clear D. This CDR3 is built from 15 residues. With 1 base removed from V and 0 bases from J, the gap between germline ends came to 9 bases. Germline-derived CDR1 and CDR2 are SGHRS and YFSETQ. Here the CDR3 reads CASSLLESSTDTQYF. In nucleotides, the CDR3 is TGCGCCAGCAGCTTGCTAGAATCTAGCACAGATACGCAGTATTTT.

This clonotype appeared many times. The CDR3 loop reads CATSVLGQDKDTQYF. The CDR3 bases are TGTGCCACCAGCGTCCTGGGACAGGACAAAGATACGCAGTATTTT. This chain connects TRBV15 to TRBJ2-3, with 8 bases lining up with TRBD1. This CDR3 comprises 15 residues. After removal of 5 bases from V and 5 bases from J, the junction contained 9 bases not matched to a gene. CDR1 and CDR2 from the germline V gene are LNHNV and YYDKDF (reference sequence).

This clonotype was observed a handful of times. J is TRBJ2-1 and V is TRBV5-1, with 14 bases fitting TRBD2. Germline CDR1 and CDR2: SGHRS and YFSETQ. With V trimmed by 4 bases and J by 2 bases, 8 bases remained unmatched. CDR3 length: 18 residues. CDR3 loop: CASSAGGTSGRPYNEQFF. The DNA of the CDR3 is TGCGCCAGCAGCGCCGGCGGGACTAGCGGGAGACCCTACAATGAGCAGTTCTTC.

This clonotype was observed at least ten times. This chain links TRBV10-3 with TRBJ2-7, with 10 bases fitting TRBD2. Germline trimming cut 6 bases from V and 2 bases from J; bases unmatched to any gene: 7. The CDR3 consists of 15 residues. Germline V CDR1 and CDR2: ENHRY, SYGVKD. The CDR3 DNA reads as TGTGCCATCAGGGAGCGGGAGGGCCTCGCCTACGAGCAGTACTTC. Its translation is CAIREREGLAYEQYF.